This TCR beta chain was profiled in a study of a mutant IDH1 vaccine in newly diagnosed glioma. Clones were read by immunoSEQ multiplex PCR, and TCRdb kept only the in-frame ones, dropping some. The sample holds approximately 41,000 clones, under 80% seen once. Germline loops: CDR1 SQVTM, CDR2 ANQGSEA. V lost 4 bases and J lost 3, with 15 bases in between. The CDR3 extends over 14 amino acids. The time point denotes: week 23, last vaccination. The study gave 300 ug of mutant IDH1 20-mer peptide per vaccine dose, with topical imiquimod. This clone was counted once. The antigen remains unidentified. Study observations and caveats: Vaccine-induced immune responses were detected in around 92% of patients. Pseudoprogression appeared unlinked to shifts in leading peripheral T cell clonotypes.

The J gene is TRBJ1-2, the V gene TRBV29-1; no reliable D call. This clonotype originated in a woman aged 40 to 49 with glioma. Some clones in this sample may be carry-over from other donors' samples. The sequences come from PBMCs, collected from a glioma patient whose treatment included an IDH1 peptide vaccine. CDR3 in DNA: TGCAGCGTTGGGGGAGGGAGGCAAGACTATGGCTACACCTTC. This sequence encodes CSVGGGRQDYGYTF.